This T cell receptor (beta chain) was recorded in a study of blood T cell repertoires in COVID-19. About the research overall: PBMCs, B-cell-depleted T cells, or T cells provided the cDNA or gDNA that made up the material.

Per the authors' pipeline: Estimates of nucleated cell counts were drawn from the amplification of reference gene primers. Sequencing was performed with immunoSEQ multiplex PCR; in TCRdb, only in-frame clones are kept and a portion is missing. D and trimming were read from the DNA, whereas the V and J calls and clone size are those reported in that table. This table holds approximately 210,000 clones, 75% to 90% found once. Unmatched junction bases numbered 12, after V lost 1 base and J lost 5 bases. The CDR3 covers 18 residues. Donors of Cohort 3 who recovered were those that had two negative PCRs, clearance, or symptom resolution.

V usage is TRBV6-7 and J usage is TRBJ2-1; 9 nucleotides agree with TRBD2. TRBV6-7 is flagged as an ORF with uncertain function. The origin of this receptor is a young woman who had recovered from COVID-19. The sequenced sample was PBMCs or T cells enriched from blood (not recorded which). CDR3 sequence: CASSYWLRGGKNNNEQFF. The CDR3 region has the DNA TGTGCCAGCAGTTACTGGCTGCGGGGGGGGAAAAATAACAATGAGCAGTTCTTC.